Below are 21 T cell receptor beta chains sequenced from a single sample in a study of cytomegalovirus exposure and HLA in healthy donors. The PCR contained 60 Vbeta and 13 Jbeta primers. Sequenced by immunoSEQ multiplex PCR; TCRdb stores in-frame clones only, minus some. The sample contains about 130,000 clones, 70% to 90% of which appear only once. The sequenced sample was PBMCs. These receptors all stem from a boy younger than 18 in good health and CMV-seronegative.

The chain combines TRBV7-2 with TRBJ2-7, with TRBD2 matching over 10 bases. From germline, CDR1 is SGHTA and CDR2 FQGNSA. The trim removed 1 base at V and 7 bases at J, leaving 7 bases unmatched. CDR3 length equals 15 residues. The CDR3: CASSLVGLAGDEQYF. The CDR3 DNA reads as TGTGCCAGCAGCTTAGTTGGCCTAGCGGGGGATGAGCAGTACTTC. The whole variable domain, filled in from reference TRBV7-2 and TRBJ2-7, reads GAGVSQSPSNKVTEKGKDVELRCDPISGHTALYWYRQSLGQGLEFLIYFQGNSAPDKSGLPSDRFSAERTGGSVSTLTIQRTQQEDSAVYLCASSLVGLAGDEQYFGPGTRLTVT.

J is TRBJ2-5 and V is TRBV19, with D possibly matching TRBD2 (5 bases). The V end lost 4 bases, the J end lost 1 base, and 16 bases lay between the germline ends. The CDR3 runs to 16 residues. CDR1 is LNHDA, CDR2 SQIVND, per germline (reference sequence). For the CDR3, the DNA is TGTGCCAGTAGTACAACCTTAGCGTACCCCCAAGAGACCCAGTACTTC. Its protein is CASSTTLAYPQETQYF.

The V call is TRBV5-4, the J call TRBJ2-5; unclear D gene. The CDR3 totals 15 residues. The germline V and J ends were trimmed by 0 bases and 7 bases, with 16 bases remaining between them. Germline CDR1 SGHNT, CDR2 YYREEE (reference sequence). CDR3 in amino acids: CASSLEPQTPTTQYF. In DNA, the CDR3 is TGTGCCAGCAGCTTGGAGCCACAGACCCCCACGACCCAGTACTTC.

The V and J genes are TRBV7-2 and TRBJ2-5, with D uncertain. This CDR3 spans 14 amino acids. Per germline, CDR1 SGHTA and CDR2 FQGNSA. With 1 base removed from V and 1 base from J, the gap between germline ends came to 7 bases. The CDR3 spells CASSLVGSQETQYF. DNA for the CDR3: TGTGCCAGCAGCTTAGTGGGCAGCCAAGAGACCCAGTACTTC.

The V call is TRBV13, the J call TRBJ1-2; D not resolved. From germline, CDR1 is PRHDT and CDR2 FYEKMQ (reference sequence). Trimming removed 6 bases at V and 5 bases at J, with 19 bases between. This CDR3 contains 15 residues. This CDR3 is CASSSPADGLYGYTF. The CDR3 nucleotides read TGTGCCAGCAGTTCCCCCGCGGACGGACTATATGGCTACACCTTC.

Only a few counts were recorded for this clone. The chain joins TRBV6-8 to TRBJ1-1; no clear D. The CDR3 is 15 amino acids. Germline V gives CDR1 MNHGY, CDR2 SAAAGT. V was cut by 0 bases and J by 5 bases, with 13 bases left in between. The CDR3 reads CASSYSREGGTEAFF. The CDR3 DNA follows: TGTGCCAGCAGTTACTCTAGGGAAGGAGGGACTGAAGCTTTCTTT.

The V and J genes are TRBV7-9 and TRBJ1-4, with D possibly matching TRBD1 (6 bases). Germline V gives CDR1 SEHNR, CDR2 FQNEAQ (reference sequence). This CDR3 has 14 residues. V dropped 4 bases and J dropped 10 bases, with 16 bases sitting between them. DNA for the CDR3: TGTGCCAGCAGCTCAGGGGATGCGTCGGTAAAACTGTTTTTT. This gives the protein CASSSGDASVKLFF. Combining the CDR3 with reference TRBV7-9 and TRBJ1-4 gives the whole variable domain DTGVSQNPRHKITKRGQNVTFRCDPISEHNRLYWYRQTLGQGPEFLTYFQNEAQLEKSRLLSDRFSAERPKGSFSTLEIQRTEQGDSAMYLCASSSGDASVKLFFGSGTQLSVL.

V is TRBV7-8 and J is TRBJ2-3, with D possibly matching TRBD1 (5 bases). Germline loops: CDR1 SGHVS, CDR2 FQNEAQ. This CDR3 comprises 16 residues. Trimming pared 5 bases from V and 5 bases from J, leaving 20 bases between. Written as DNA, the CDR3 is TGTGCCAGCAGCCACGGTGGTCAGGGTGGGGTAGATACGCAGTATTTT. Protein product: CASSHGGQGGVDTQYF.

V is TRBV27 and J is TRBJ2-7, with a tentative D call TRBD1 (6 bases). The CDR3 totals 15 residues. Germline lookup yields CDR1 MNHEY and CDR2 SMNVEV (reference sequence). The V gene lost 5 bases and the J gene lost 1 base, with 15 bases spanning the gap. CDR3 loop: CASSPDRLPSYEQYF. CDR3 DNA: TGTGCCAGCAGTCCGGACAGACTACCTTCCTACGAGCAGTACTTC.

The genes are TRBV7-2 and TRBJ2-1, with a tentative D call TRBD2 (6 bases). V dropped 1 base and J dropped 8 bases, with 15 bases sitting between them. Per the germline V gene, CDR1 is SGHTA and CDR2 is FQGNSA. The CDR3 sequence is 15 residues long. This CDR3 is CASSLVSGEEHEQFF. The DNA of the CDR3 is TGTGCCAGCAGCTTAGTCTCGGGAGAGGAGCATGAGCAGTTCTTC.

This chain uses TRBV27 with TRBJ1-2; D ambiguous. There are 14 residues in the CDR3. Germline lookup yields CDR1 MNHEY and CDR2 SMNVEV (reference sequence). V was clipped by 0 bases and J by 4 bases, with 9 bases between them. CDR3 amino acids: CASSLSPSSYGYTF. CDR3 bases: TGTGCCAGCAGTTTATCTCCCTCTAGCTATGGCTACACCTTC.

This rearrangement joins TRBV9 to TRBJ1-4; D may be TRBD1 (5 bases). Trimming pared 0 bases from V and 5 bases from J, leaving 8 bases between. The CDR3 is made up of 14 amino acids. Germline V gives CDR1 SGDLS, CDR2 YYNGEE. CDR3 amino acids: CASSVGQGNEKLFF. The CDR3, as DNA: TGTGCCAGCAGCGTAGGGCAGGGCAATGAAAAACTGTTTTTT.

This clone was observed a handful of times. This chain uses TRBV5-6 with TRBJ1-4, with D perhaps matching TRBD1 (5 bases). This CDR3 has 13 amino acids. CDR1 is SGHDT and CDR2 is YYEEEE in the germline V gene. Trimming stripped 0 bases from V and 6 bases from J, with 6 bases between. The chain's CDR3 is CASSLGGDEKLFF. The CDR3, as DNA: TGTGCCAGCAGCTTGGGGGGCGATGAAAAACTGTTTTTT.

The chain employs TRBV7-8 and TRBJ2-6; 11 bases fit TRBD1. V dropped 4 bases and J dropped 3; count of bases not matched to a gene: 8. This CDR3 region has 18 residues. Looked up from germline, CDR1 is SGHVS and CDR2 is FQNEAQ. The CDR3: CASSSRTGGALGANVLTF. For the CDR3, the DNA is TGTGCCAGCAGCTCCCGGACAGGGGGCGCGCTTGGGGCCAACGTCCTGACTTTC.

This clone has only a few counts. The chain employs TRBV7-9 and TRBJ1-1; D possibly corresponds to TRBD1 (5 bases). The CDR3 extends over 14 amino acids. V lost 5 bases and J 0 bases, leaving 10 bases between the germline ends. The germline gives CDR1 SEHNR, CDR2 FQNEAQ (reference sequence). This CDR3 reads CASSPGGLNTEAFF. The CDR3 nucleotides read TGTGCCAGCAGCCCGGGGGGGTTGAACACTGAAGCTTTCTTT.

This clone has only one observation. This CDR3 is CASSALAGGAETQYF. The CDR3 nucleotides read TGTGCCAGCAGCGCACTAGCGGGGGGGGCAGAGACCCAGTACTTC. The chain joins TRBV7-2 to TRBJ2-5, with 13 bases lining up with TRBD2. The CDR3 is made up of 15 amino acids. Germline V gene data show CDR1 as SGHTA and CDR2 as FQGNSA. V was pared by 5 bases and J by 4 bases, with 4 bases of the junction left unmatched.

The gene calls are TRBV4-1 and TRBJ2-3; tentative D call: TRBD2 (6 bases). The CDR3 is 16 residues long. Germline V gives CDR1 MGHRA, CDR2 YSYEKL. V gave up 1 base and J gave up 1 base, with 12 bases separating them. Written as DNA, the CDR3 is TGCGCCAGCAGCCAAGGGGAGGTGGTGGGCACAGATACGCAGTATTTT. Amino acids: CASSQGEVVGTDTQYF.

J is TRBJ1-6 and V is TRBV11-2; D remains unclear. Germline CDR1 and CDR2: SGHAT and FQNNGV. V shed 1 base and J shed 7 bases, with 5 bases lying between them. The length of the CDR3 is 13 residues. The CDR3 spells CASSLGGNSPLHF. CDR3 DNA sequence: TGTGCCAGCAGCTTAGGAGGGAATTCACCCCTCCACTTT.

The genes are TRBV15 and TRBJ2-7; 8 bases match TRBD2. Trimming took 4 bases from V and 2 from J; bases not matched to a gene: 10. Germline V gene sequence: CDR1 LNHNV, CDR2 YYDKDF (reference sequence). The CDR3 totals 16 residues. This chain's CDR3 is CATSNSLAEKPYEQYF. CDR3 DNA: TGTGCCACCAGCAATTCACTAGCGGAGAAACCCTACGAGCAGTACTTC.

The rearrangement joins TRBV30 to TRBJ1-5; 7 bases line up with TRBD1. After removal of 2 bases from V and 6 bases from J, the junction contained 4 bases not matched to a gene. Germline V lookup: CDR1 GTSNPN, CDR2 SVGIG (reference sequence). This CDR3 is built from 13 residues. In DNA, the CDR3 is TGTGCCTGGAGTTCAGGGGGAGGTCAGCCCCAGCATTTT. Its protein product is CAWSSGGGQPQHF.

This chain connects TRBV9 to TRBJ2-3; D unresolved. The germline gives CDR1 SGDLS, CDR2 YYNGEE. V lost 2 bases, J lost 3 bases, and 10 bases lay in between. This CDR3 spans 14 amino acids. The CDR3 DNA reads as TGTGCCAGCAGCGTTGGGCCGCCGACAGATACGCAGTATTTT. Amino acids: CASSVGPPTDTQYF. The full variable domain, with the rest looked up from reference TRBV9 and TRBJ2-3, is DSGVTQTPKHLITATGQRVTLRCSPRSGDLSVYWYQQSLDQGLQFLIQYYNGEERAKGNILERFSAQQFPDLHSELNLSSLELGDSALYFCASSVGPPTDTQYFGPGTRLTVL.